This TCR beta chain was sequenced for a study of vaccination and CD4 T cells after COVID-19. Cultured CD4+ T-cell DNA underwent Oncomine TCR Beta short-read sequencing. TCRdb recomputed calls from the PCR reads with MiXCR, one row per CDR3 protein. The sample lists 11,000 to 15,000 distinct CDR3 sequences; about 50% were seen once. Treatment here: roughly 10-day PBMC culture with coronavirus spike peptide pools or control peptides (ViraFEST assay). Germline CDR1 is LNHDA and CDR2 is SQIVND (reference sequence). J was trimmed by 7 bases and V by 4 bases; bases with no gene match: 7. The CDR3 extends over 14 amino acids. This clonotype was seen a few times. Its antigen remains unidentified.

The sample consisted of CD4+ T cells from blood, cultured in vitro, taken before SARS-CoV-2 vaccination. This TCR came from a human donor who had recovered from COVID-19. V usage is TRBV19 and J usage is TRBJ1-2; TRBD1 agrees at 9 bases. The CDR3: CASSTLGQGGGYTF. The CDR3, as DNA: TGTGCCAGTAGTACCCTGGGACAGGGCGGTGGCTACACCTTC.